These 26 T cell receptor beta chains came from one sample sequenced in a study of shared clonotypes between healthy human individuals. TCRdb's table, derived via immunoSEQ multiplex PCR, lists solely in-frame clones and lacks some. The sample yields 450,000 to 500,000 clones, approximately 81% seen once. Material: PBMCs. These receptor sequences come from a woman aged 40 to 55 in good health. Some clones in this sample may be carry-over from other donors' samples.

This clone was seen a single time. Other DNA sequences in the same sample also yield this CDR3. V gene TRBV7-3 combines with J gene TRBJ2-2, with no clear D. Looked up from germline, CDR1 is SGHTA and CDR2 is FQGTGA. V dropped 0 bases and J dropped 5 bases, with 4 bases sitting between them. The CDR3 length is 13 residues. Here the CDR3 reads CASSLTGTGELFF. The CDR3 DNA is TGTGCCAGCAGCTTAACGGGGACCGGGGAGCTGTTTTTT.

As for this clone: Other DNA sequences in the same sample also yield this CDR3. J is TRBJ2-5 and V is TRBV19; 13 nucleotides match TRBD2. CDR1 is LNHDA, CDR2 SQIVND, per germline (reference sequence). The trim removed 4 bases at V and 1 base at J, leaving 3 bases unmatched. The CDR3 spans 16 residues. The CDR3: CASSTRLAGGQETQYF. In nucleotides, the CDR3 is TGTGCCAGTAGTACGCGACTAGCGGGAGGCCAAGAGACCCAGTACTTC.

About this clone itself: A far bigger clonotype differs at one base, so this is likely a read error. The CDR3 DNA reads TGTGCCAGCAGCTTAGAAAGGAGGCAGGATACGCAGTATTTT. Its translation: CASSLERRQDTQYF. V gene TRBV11-2 combines with J gene TRBJ2-3; D perhaps matches TRBD2 (5 bases). The CDR3 contains 14 residues. Per germline, CDR1 SGHAT and CDR2 FQNNGV. V lost 0 bases and J lost 6, with 10 bases in between.

The chain carries TRBV5-1 and TRBJ2-5; a possible D gene is TRBD2 (5 bases). CDR3 length: 14 residues. The V end lost 4 bases, the J end lost 4 bases, and 14 bases lay between the germline ends. Germline-derived CDR1 and CDR2 are SGHRS and YFSETQ. The CDR3 loop reads CASSPALGAETQYF. In DNA, the CDR3 is TGCGCCAGCAGCCCTGCCCTGGGAGCAGAGACCCAGTACTTC.

The chain joins TRBV6-1 to TRBJ2-5; 11 bases fit TRBD2. The length of the CDR3 is 13 residues. In germline, CDR1 is MNHNS, CDR2 SASEGT. With V trimmed by 5 bases and J by 5 bases, 1 base remained unmatched. The CDR3 DNA reads as TGTGCCAGCAGTTTAGCGGGAGGGGAGACCCAGTACTTC. Protein sequence: CASSLAGGETQYF.

CDR3 loop: CASSILLAGGGETQYF. CDR3 nucleotides: TGTGCCAGCAGCATCCTCTTAGCGGGAGGGGGTGAGACCCAGTACTTC. The chain recombines TRBV7-6 with TRBJ2-5, with TRBD2 matching 11 bases. The ends lost 5 bases at V and 5 bases at J; junction bases unmatched: 10. Germline lookup yields CDR1 SGHVS and CDR2 FNYEAQ. This CDR3 comprises 16 residues.

This chain uses TRBV18 with TRBJ2-7; D might be TRBD1 (6 bases). Looked up from germline, CDR1 is KGHSH and CDR2 is LQKENI. The CDR3 is 14 amino acids. Trimming took off 2 bases at V and 7 bases at J, with 15 bases between the two ends. The CDR3 loop reads CASSPSQGVREQYF. Written as DNA, the CDR3 is TGTGCCAGCTCACCATCACAGGGTGTTCGGGAGCAGTACTTC.

About this clone: This is likely an artifact of a read error, given a far larger clone one base away. This chain links TRBV9 with TRBJ2-4; D gene ambiguous. Germline values: CDR1 SGDLS, CDR2 YYNGEE. The CDR3 sequence is 13 residues long. The CDR3 here is CASGVESSSIQYF. The CDR3 DNA sequence: TGTGCCAGCGGCGTAGAATCGAGCAGCATTCAGTACTTC.

The chain recombines TRBV30 with TRBJ2-2, with 10 bases lining up with TRBD1. J was trimmed by 4 bases and V by 8 bases; bases with no gene match: 10. Germline loops: CDR1 GTSNPN, CDR2 SVGIG (reference sequence). The CDR3 has 15 amino acids. The CDR3 region is CAGQDRGDPTGELFF. In DNA form, the CDR3 reads TGTGCCGGTCAGGACAGGGGGGATCCCACCGGGGAGCTGTTTTTT.

The V gene is TRBV5-4, the J gene TRBJ1-1; 8 positions agree with TRBD1. The CDR3 has 12 amino acids. Looked up from germline, CDR1 is SGHNT and CDR2 is YYREEE (reference sequence). V lost 4 bases and J lost 7; bases outside the gene matches: 3. DNA of the CDR3: TGTGCCAGCAGCGTAGGACAGGGTGAAGCTTTCTTT. Its protein product is CASSVGQGEAFF.

The rearrangement links TRBV7-2 to TRBJ1-2, with D tentatively TRBD1 (5 bases). The CDR3 runs 16 residues. The germline gives CDR1 SGHTA, CDR2 FQGNSA. The V and J ends lost 4 bases and 4 bases respectively, with 19 bases between them. CDR3 loop: CASSSYSGLGAYGYTF. The CDR3 DNA reads as TGTGCCAGCAGCTCTTACTCGGGCCTCGGGGCCTATGGCTACACCTTC.

The rearrangement uses TRBV30 and TRBJ1-4, with a possible D match to TRBD1 (6 bases). V gave up 3 bases and J gave up 10 bases, with 12 bases separating them. The CDR3 has 12 residues. Germline V gene lookup returns CDR1 GTSNPN and CDR2 SVGIG (reference sequence). The CDR3 loop is CAWRDSQGKLFF. DNA of the CDR3: TGTGCCTGGAGGGACAGTCAAGGAAAACTGTTTTTT.

This chain connects TRBV9 to TRBJ1-3, with D perhaps matching TRBD1 (6 bases). CDR1 and CDR2 (germline): SGDLS, YYNGEE. The CDR3 is made up of 14 amino acids. Trimming left V 3 bases short and J 4 bases short, with 11 bases between. CDR3: CASSGTGTGNTIYF. In DNA form, the CDR3 reads TGTGCCAGCAGCGGAACAGGGACAGGAAACACCATATATTTT.

This sequence joins TRBV30 and TRBJ1-2; TRBD1 aligns across 8 bases. Germline V gene sequence: CDR1 GTSNPN, CDR2 SVGIG (reference sequence). The CDR3 covers 13 residues. The J segment lost 7 bases and the V segment lost 2 bases, leaving 6 bases of the junction unmatched. As DNA, the CDR3 is TGTGCCTGGAGTCCAGGGGGCAACGTTGGCTACACCTTC. Residues: CAWSPGGNVGYTF.

The chain is built from TRBV2 and TRBJ2-5; weak D call: TRBD1 (6 bases). Germline V gene lookup returns CDR1 SNHLY and CDR2 FYNNEI. The ends were cut back, 5 bases at V and 5 bases at J, with 15 bases in the middle. This CDR3 region has 14 residues. The CDR3 is CASSLQGGEETQYF. The DNA of the CDR3 is TGTGCCAGCAGTCTACAGGGTGGGGAGGAGACCCAGTACTTC.

This clone was counted only a few times. V usage is TRBV7-3 and J usage is TRBJ2-1, with TRBD2 matching over 7 bases. There are 15 residues in the CDR3. CDR1 is SGHTA, CDR2 FQGTGA, per germline. The junction had 4 bases not matched to a gene; V was cut back by 5 bases and J by 0 bases. The CDR3 loop reads CASSTRGVSYNEQFF. CDR3 DNA sequence: TGTGCCAGCAGCACCCGGGGGGTCTCCTACAATGAGCAGTTCTTC.

This clone was recorded only once. The rearrangement uses TRBV11-2 and TRBJ2-5; 9 bases match TRBD1. CDR3 length: 16 amino acids. The V gene end was trimmed by 5 bases and the J gene end by 5 bases; junction bases not matched to a gene: 12. Germline CDR1 SGHAT, CDR2 FQNNGV. CDR3 loop: CASSGATGGAGETQYF. The CDR3 DNA sequence: TGTGCCAGCAGCGGGGCTACAGGGGGCGCTGGGGAGACCCAGTACTTC.

The chain recombines TRBV11-2 with TRBJ2-5; TRBD2 matches 7 bases. Germline V gene sequence: CDR1 SGHAT, CDR2 FQNNGV. J gave up 0 bases and V 5 bases, and 9 bases lay outside the gene matches. CDR3 length: 16 amino acids. As DNA, the CDR3 is TGTGCCAGCAGCAAAATAGCGGGCCGAGACCAAGAGACCCAGTACTTC. Translation: CASSKIAGRDQETQYF.

CDR3 loop: CASSRNYRGMSSGANVLTF. In nucleotides, the CDR3 is TGTGCCAGCAGCCGCAATTACAGGGGGATGAGCTCTGGGGCCAACGTCCTGACTTTC. The chain carries TRBV7-9 and TRBJ2-6; 8 bases map to TRBD1. The germline V gene encodes CDR1 SEHNR and CDR2 FQNEAQ (reference sequence). CDR3 size: 19 residues. V lost 5 bases to trimming and J lost 0 bases; unmatched junction nucleotides: 12.

The chain uses TRBV2 and TRBJ1-2; D possibly corresponds to TRBD1 (6 bases). The V end was cut by 7 bases, the J end by 5 bases, with 14 bases between. The V gene's germline CDR1 is SNHLY and CDR2 FYNNEI. The CDR3 extends over 13 amino acids. CDR3 nucleotides: TGTGCCAGCACGGCCAGGGGTAGATATGGCTACACCTTC. Its translation is CASTARGRYGYTF.

The chain is built from TRBV9 and TRBJ2-7; 8 bases are a match to TRBD1. Per germline, CDR1 SGDLS and CDR2 YYNGEE. V lost 0 bases, J lost 3 bases, and 2 bases stayed unmatched. The CDR3 contains 14 residues. CDR3 sequence (DNA): TGTGCCAGCAGCGTAGGGACAGGGATCTACGAGCAGTACTTC. Encoded protein: CASSVGTGIYEQYF.

The chain couples TRBV11-1 to TRBJ2-7; 10 bases map to TRBD1. This CDR3 comprises 16 residues. The V segment lost 1 base and the J segment 2 bases; nucleotides outside the gene matches: 5. Germline V gene lookup returns CDR1 SGHAT and CDR2 FQDESV (reference sequence). Here the CDR3 reads CASSLEVGTGAYEQYF. The CDR3 coding sequence is TGTGCCAGCAGCTTAGAGGTTGGGACAGGGGCCTACGAGCAGTACTTC. Supplemented by reference TRBV11-1 and TRBJ2-7, the full variable domain reads EAEVAQSPRYKITEKSQAVAFWCDPISGHATLYWYRQILGQGPELLVQFQDESVVDDSQLPKDRFSAERLKGVDSTLKIQPAELGDSAMYLCASSLEVGTGAYEQYFGPGTRLTVT.

Ten or more counts support this clone. Since a much larger clone is just one base distant, this may be a read error. This CDR3 is also generated by other DNA sequences in the sample. The V call is TRBV6-1, the J call TRBJ2-5; D gene uncertain. The CDR3 contains 13 residues. Germline V gene sequence: CDR1 MNHNS, CDR2 SASEGT. V was pared by 2 bases and J by 5 bases, with 9 bases between. The CDR3 DNA reads as TGTGCCAGCAGTGAAAGGGTCAGGGAGACCCAGTACTTC. It specifies CASSERVRETQYF.

The chain carries TRBV9 and TRBJ1-4; TRBD1 matches 7 bases. Germline V gene data show CDR1 as SGDLS and CDR2 as YYNGEE. Germline trimming cut 6 bases from V and 3 bases from J; bases unmatched to any gene: 5. This CDR3 is built from 14 residues. The CDR3: CASNLRGSNEKLFF. The CDR3 nucleotides read TGTGCCAGCAACCTCAGGGGGTCTAATGAAAAACTGTTTTTT.

This clone was seen more than once but under ten times. The chain uses TRBV11-2 and TRBJ2-7, with unresolved D. Trimming took 0 bases from V and 8 from J, leaving 11 bases between them. Germline V gene data show CDR1 as SGHAT and CDR2 as FQNNGV. The CDR3 loop spans 13 amino acids. The CDR3 spells CASSLDRQNQQYF. The CDR3 DNA is TGTGCCAGCAGCTTAGATCGTCAGAACCAGCAGTACTTC.

In the case of this clone: This likely traces to a read error, being one base from a far larger clone. The chain couples TRBV29-1 to TRBJ1-2; D perhaps matches TRBD1 (5 bases). This CDR3 contains 14 residues. With 6 bases removed from V and 0 bases from J, the gap between germline ends came to 14 bases. Germline V gene sequence: CDR1 SQVTM, CDR2 ANQGSEA. As DNA, the CDR3 is TGCAGCGTGCTAAGAGGGGAATCTAACTATGGCTACACCTTC. The encoded protein is CSVLRGESNYGYTF.